This T cell receptor beta chain comes out of a study of control samples from healthy donors and cancer patients. The ends were cut back, 5 bases at V and 2 bases at J, with 14 bases in the middle. This CDR3 region has 15 residues. Germline V gene sequence: CDR1 KGHSH, CDR2 LQKENI. Measured with immunoSEQ multiplex PCR; TCRdb has only the in-frame clones, and not every one. The sample includes about 150,000 clones, 89% of them seen just once. Sample: blood. The rearrangement links TRBV18 to TRBJ2-3, with D tentatively TRBD1 (6 bases). This receptor was identified in a man aged 25 to 40 in good health. CDR3 region: CASSGGYSSTDTQYF. The CDR3 DNA sequence: TGTGCCAGCTCAGGGGGCTACTCCTCCACAGATACGCAGTATTTT. Full variable domain (outside the CDR3, taken from reference TRBV18 and TRBJ2-3): NAGVMQNPRHLVRRRGQEARLRCSPMKGHSHVYWYRQLPEEGLKFMVYLQKENIIDESGMPKERFSAEFPKEGPSILRIQQVVRGDSAAYFCASSGGYSSTDTQYFGPGTRLTVL.